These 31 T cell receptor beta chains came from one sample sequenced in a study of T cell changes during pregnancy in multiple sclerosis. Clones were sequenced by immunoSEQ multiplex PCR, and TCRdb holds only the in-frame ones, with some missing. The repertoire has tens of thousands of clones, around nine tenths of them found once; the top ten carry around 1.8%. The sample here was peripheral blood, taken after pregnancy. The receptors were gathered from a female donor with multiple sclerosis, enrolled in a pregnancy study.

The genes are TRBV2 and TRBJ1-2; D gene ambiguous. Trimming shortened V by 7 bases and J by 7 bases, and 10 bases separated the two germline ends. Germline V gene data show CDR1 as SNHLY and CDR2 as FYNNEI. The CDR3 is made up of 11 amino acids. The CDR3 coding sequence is TGTGCCAGCAAGTGGGCGACTGGCTACACCTTC. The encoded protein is CASKWATGYTF. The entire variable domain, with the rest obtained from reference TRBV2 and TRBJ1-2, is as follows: EPEVTQTPSHQVTQMGQEVILRCVPISNHLYFYWYRQILGQKVEFLVSFYNNEISEKSEIFDDQFSVERPDGSNFTLKIRSTKLEDSAMYFCASKWATGYTFGSGTRLTVV.

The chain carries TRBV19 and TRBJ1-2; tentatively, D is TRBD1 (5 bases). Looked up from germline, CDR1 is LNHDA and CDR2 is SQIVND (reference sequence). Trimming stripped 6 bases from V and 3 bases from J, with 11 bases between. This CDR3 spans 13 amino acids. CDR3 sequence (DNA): TGTGCCAGTAGGCAGTGGGGCGACTATGGCTACACCTTC. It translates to CASRQWGDYGYTF.

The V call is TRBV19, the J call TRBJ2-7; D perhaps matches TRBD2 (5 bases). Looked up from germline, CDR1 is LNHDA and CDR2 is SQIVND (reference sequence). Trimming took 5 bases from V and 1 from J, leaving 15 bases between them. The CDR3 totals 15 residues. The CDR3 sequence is CASSRLLAASYEQYF. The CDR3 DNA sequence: TGTGCCAGTAGTCGGTTGCTAGCCGCTTCCTACGAGCAGTACTTC. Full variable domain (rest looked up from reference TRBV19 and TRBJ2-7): DGGITQSPKYLFRKEGQNVTLSCEQNLNHDAMYWYRQDPGQGLRLIYYSQIVNDFQKGDIAEGYSVSREKKESFPLTVTSAQKNPTAFYLCASSRLLAASYEQYFGPGTRLTVT.

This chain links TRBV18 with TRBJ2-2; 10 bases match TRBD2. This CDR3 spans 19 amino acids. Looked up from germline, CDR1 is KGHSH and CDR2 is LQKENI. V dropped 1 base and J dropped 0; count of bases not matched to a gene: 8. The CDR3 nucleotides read TGTGCCAGCTCACCACTACTCCTAGCGGGGGAGCCGAACACCGGGGAGCTGTTTTTT. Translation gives CASSPLLLAGEPNTGELFF.

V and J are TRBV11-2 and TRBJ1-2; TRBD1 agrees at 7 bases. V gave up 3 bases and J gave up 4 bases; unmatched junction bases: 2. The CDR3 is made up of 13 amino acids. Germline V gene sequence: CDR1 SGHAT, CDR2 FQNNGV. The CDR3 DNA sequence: TGTGCCAGCAGCTTGGGGACAGTCTATGGCTACACCTTC. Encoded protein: CASSLGTVYGYTF.

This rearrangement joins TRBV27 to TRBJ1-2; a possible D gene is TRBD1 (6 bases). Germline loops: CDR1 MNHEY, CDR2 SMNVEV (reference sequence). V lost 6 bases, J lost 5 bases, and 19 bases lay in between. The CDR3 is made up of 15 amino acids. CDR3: CASSHQGGRFYGYTF. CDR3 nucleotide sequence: TGTGCCAGCAGCCATCAAGGGGGACGCTTTTATGGCTACACCTTC.

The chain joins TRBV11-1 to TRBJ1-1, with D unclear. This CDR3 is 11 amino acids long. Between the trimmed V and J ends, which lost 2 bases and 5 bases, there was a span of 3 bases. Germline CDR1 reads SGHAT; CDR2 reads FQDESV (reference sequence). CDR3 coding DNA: TGTGCCAGCAGCTTATCTACTGAAGCTTTCTTT. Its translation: CASSLSTEAFF.

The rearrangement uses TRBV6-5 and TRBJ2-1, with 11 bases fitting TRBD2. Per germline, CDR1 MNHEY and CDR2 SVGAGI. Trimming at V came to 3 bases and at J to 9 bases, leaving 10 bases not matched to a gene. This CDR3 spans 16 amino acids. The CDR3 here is CASSYNPSGGPSEQFF. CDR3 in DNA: TGTGCCAGCAGTTATAATCCTAGCGGGGGGCCAAGTGAGCAGTTCTTC.

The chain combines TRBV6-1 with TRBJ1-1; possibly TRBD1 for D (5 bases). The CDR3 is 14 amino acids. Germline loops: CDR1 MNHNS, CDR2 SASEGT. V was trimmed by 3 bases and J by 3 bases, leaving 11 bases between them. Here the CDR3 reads CASSEPGKDTEAFF. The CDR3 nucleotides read TGTGCCAGCAGTGAGCCAGGGAAGGACACTGAAGCTTTCTTT.

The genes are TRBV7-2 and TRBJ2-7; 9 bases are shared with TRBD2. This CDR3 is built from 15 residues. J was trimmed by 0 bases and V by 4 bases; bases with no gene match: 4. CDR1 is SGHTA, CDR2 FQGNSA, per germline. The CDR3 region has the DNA TGTGCCAGCAGCTCCGTAGCGGGGGCCTCCTACGAGCAGTACTTC. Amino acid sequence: CASSSVAGASYEQYF.

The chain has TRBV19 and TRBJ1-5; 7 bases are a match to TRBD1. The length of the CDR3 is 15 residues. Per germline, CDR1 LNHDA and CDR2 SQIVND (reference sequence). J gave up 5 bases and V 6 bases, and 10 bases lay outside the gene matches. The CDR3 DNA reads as TGTGCCAGTAGATCCCCAGGGGGAGAGCATCAGCCCCAGCATTTT. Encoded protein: CASRSPGGEHQPQHF.

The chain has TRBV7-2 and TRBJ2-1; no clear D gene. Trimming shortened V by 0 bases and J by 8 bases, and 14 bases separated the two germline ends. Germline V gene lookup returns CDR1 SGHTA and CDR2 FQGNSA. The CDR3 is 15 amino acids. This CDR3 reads CASSLASFSFDEQFF. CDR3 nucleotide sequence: TGTGCCAGCAGCTTAGCTAGTTTTAGCTTCGATGAGCAGTTCTTC.

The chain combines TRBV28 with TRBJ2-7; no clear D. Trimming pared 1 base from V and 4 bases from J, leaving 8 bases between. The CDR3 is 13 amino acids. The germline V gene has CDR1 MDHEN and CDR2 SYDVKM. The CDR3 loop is CASSLSFRYEQYF. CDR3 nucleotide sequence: TGTGCCAGCAGTTTATCCTTCAGGTACGAGCAGTACTTC.

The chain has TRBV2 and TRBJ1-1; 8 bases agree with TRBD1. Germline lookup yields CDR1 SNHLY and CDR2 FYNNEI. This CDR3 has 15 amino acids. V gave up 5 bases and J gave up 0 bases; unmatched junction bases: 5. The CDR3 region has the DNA TGTGCCAGCAGTCTCCGGGACAGGATGAACACTGAAGCTTTCTTT. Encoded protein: CASSLRDRMNTEAFF. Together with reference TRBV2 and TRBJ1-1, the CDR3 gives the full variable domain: EPEVTQTPSHQVTQMGQEVILRCVPISNHLYFYWYRQILGQKVEFLVSFYNNEISEKSEIFDDQFSVERPDGSNFTLKIRSTKLEDSAMYFCASSLRDRMNTEAFFGQGTRLTVV.

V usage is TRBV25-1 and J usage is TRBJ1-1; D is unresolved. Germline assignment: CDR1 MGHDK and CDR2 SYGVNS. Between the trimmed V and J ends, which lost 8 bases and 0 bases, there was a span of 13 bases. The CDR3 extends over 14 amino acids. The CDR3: CASSPWSVNTEAFF. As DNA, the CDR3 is TGTGCCAGCTCACCGTGGTCGGTGAACACTGAAGCTTTCTTT.

The CDR3 loop is CASTRNHSGELFF. CDR3 sequence (DNA): TGTGCCAGCACTCGAAACCACAGCGGGGAGCTGTTTTTT. This chain links TRBV6-4 with TRBJ2-2; D uncertain. The CDR3 covers 13 residues. Germline V CDR1 and CDR2: MRHNA, SNTAGT. The ends were cut back, 7 bases at V and 7 bases at J, with 13 bases in the middle.

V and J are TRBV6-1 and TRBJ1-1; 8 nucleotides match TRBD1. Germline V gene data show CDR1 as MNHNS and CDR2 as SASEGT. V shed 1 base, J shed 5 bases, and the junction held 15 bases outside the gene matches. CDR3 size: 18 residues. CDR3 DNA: TGTGCCAGCAGTGAAGGAGGTGTGACAGGGGCGATCCGGACTGAAGCTTTCTTT. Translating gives CASSEGGVTGAIRTEAFF.

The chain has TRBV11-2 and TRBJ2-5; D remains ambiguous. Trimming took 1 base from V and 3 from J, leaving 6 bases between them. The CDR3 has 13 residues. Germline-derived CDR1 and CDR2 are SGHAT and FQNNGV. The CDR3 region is CASSLALKETQYF. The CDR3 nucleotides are TGTGCCAGCAGCTTAGCCCTAAAAGAGACCCAGTACTTC.

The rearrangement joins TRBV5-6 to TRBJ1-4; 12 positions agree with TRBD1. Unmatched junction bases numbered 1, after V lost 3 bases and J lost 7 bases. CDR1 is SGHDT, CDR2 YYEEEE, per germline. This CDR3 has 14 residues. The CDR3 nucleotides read TGTGCCAGCAGCTGGGACAGGGGGCCTGAAAAACTGTTTTTT. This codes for CASSWDRGPEKLFF.

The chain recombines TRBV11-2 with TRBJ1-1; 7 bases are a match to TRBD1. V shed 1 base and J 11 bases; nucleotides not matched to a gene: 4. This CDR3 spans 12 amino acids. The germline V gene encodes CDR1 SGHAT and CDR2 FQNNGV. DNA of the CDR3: TGTGCCAGCAGCTTAGCAGGGGGTTATGCTTTCTTT. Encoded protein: CASSLAGGYAFF.

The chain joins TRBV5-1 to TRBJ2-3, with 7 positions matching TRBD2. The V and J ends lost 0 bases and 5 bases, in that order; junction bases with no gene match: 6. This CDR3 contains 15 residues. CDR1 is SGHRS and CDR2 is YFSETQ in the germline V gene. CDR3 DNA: TGCGCCAGCAGCTTGGGGGCGGGGGTTGGAGATACGCAGTATTTT. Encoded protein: CASSLGAGVGDTQYF.

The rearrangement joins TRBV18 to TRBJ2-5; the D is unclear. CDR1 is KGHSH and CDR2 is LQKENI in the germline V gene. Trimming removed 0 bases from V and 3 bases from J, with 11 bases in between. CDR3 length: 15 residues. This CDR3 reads CASSPPSVSKETQYF. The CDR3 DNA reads TGTGCCAGCTCACCACCGAGTGTTAGCAAAGAGACCCAGTACTTC. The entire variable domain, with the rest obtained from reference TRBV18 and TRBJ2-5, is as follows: NAGVMQNPRHLVRRRGQEARLRCSPMKGHSHVYWYRQLPEEGLKFMVYLQKENIIDESGMPKERFSAEFPKEGPSILRIQQVVRGDSAAYFCASSPPSVSKETQYFGPGTRLLVL.

CDR3 region: CASSYASGGHNEQFF. CDR3 DNA: TGTGCCAGCAGTTACGCGTCAGGGGGGCACAATGAGCAGTTCTTC. V gene TRBV6-5 combines with J gene TRBJ2-1, with TRBD1 as a possible D gene (7 bases). Trimming took off 2 bases at V and 5 bases at J, with 13 bases between the two ends. CDR1 and CDR2 from the germline V gene are MNHEY and SVGAGI. The CDR3 is made up of 15 amino acids.

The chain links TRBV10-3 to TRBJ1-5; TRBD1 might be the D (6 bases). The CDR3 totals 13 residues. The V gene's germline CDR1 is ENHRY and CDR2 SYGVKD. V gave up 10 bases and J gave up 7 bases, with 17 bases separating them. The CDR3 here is CATRGGGEQPQHF. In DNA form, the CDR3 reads TGTGCCACCAGGGGCGGGGGAGAACAGCCCCAGCATTTT.

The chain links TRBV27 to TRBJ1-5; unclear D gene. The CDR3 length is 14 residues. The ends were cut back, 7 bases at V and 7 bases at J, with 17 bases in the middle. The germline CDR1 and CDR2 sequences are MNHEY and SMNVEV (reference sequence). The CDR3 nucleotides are TGTGCCAGCACCCTACCTTCCCCGCGCCAGCCCCAGCATTTT. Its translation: CASTLPSPRQPQHF.

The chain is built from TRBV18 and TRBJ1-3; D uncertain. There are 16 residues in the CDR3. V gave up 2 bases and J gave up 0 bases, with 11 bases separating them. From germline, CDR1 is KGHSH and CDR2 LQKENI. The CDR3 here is CASSPRALSSGNTIYF. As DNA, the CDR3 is TGTGCCAGCTCACCAAGAGCCCTTAGCTCTGGAAACACCATATATTTT.

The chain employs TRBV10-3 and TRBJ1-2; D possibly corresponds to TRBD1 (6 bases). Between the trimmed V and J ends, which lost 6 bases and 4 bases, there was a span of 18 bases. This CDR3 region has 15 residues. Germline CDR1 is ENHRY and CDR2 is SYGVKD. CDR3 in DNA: TGTGCCATCAGCTTCCTTTCAGGGGTGGGCTATGGCTACACCTTC. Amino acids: CAISFLSGVGYGYTF.

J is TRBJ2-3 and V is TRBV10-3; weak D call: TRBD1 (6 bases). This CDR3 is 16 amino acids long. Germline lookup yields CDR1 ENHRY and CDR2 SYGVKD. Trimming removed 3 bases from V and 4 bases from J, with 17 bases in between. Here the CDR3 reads CAISDSGTPIADTQYF. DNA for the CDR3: TGTGCCATCAGTGATTCGGGGACACCGATCGCAGATACGCAGTATTTT.

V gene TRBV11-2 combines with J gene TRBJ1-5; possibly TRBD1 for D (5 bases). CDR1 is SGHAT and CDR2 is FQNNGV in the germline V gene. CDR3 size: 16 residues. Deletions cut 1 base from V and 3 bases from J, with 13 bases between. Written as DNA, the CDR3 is TGTGCCAGCAGCTTAGGTCGTGGCGGGACCAATCAGCCCCAGCATTTT. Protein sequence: CASSLGRGGTNQPQHF. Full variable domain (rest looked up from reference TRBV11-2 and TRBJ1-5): EAGVAQSPRYKIIEKRQSVAFWCNPISGHATLYWYQQILGQGPKLLIQFQNNGVVDDSQLPKDRFSAERLKGVDSTLKIQPAKLEDSAVYLCASSLGRGGTNQPQHFGDGTRLSIL.

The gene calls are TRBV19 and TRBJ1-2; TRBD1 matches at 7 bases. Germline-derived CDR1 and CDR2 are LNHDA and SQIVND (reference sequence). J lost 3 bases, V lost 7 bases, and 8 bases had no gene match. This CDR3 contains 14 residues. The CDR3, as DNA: TGTGCCAGTACCCCTTTGGGACAGTACTATGGCTACACCTTC. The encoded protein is CASTPLGQYYGYTF.

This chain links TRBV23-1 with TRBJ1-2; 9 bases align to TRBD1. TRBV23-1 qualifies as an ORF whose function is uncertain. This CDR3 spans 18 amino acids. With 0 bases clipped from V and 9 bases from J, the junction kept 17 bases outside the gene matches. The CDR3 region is CASSQSGQGSRLNLCYTF. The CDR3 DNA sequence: TGCGCCAGCAGTCAATCGGGACAGGGAAGTCGACTAAATCTCTGCTACACCTTC.